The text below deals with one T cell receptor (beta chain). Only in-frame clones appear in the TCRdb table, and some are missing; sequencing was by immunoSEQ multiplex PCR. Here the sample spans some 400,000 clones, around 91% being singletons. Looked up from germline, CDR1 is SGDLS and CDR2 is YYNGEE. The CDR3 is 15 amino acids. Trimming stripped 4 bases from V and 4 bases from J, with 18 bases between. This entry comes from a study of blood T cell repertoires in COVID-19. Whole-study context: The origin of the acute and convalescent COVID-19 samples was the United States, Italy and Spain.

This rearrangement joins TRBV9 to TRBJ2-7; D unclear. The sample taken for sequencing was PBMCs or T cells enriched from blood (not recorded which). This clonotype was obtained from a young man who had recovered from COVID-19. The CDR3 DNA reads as TGTGCCAGCAGCCCATACTCCGAGCTAACTTACGAGCAGTACTTC. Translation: CASSPYSELTYEQYF.